These 15 T cell receptor beta chains were sequenced from one sample in a study of PD-L1 blockade in urothelial cancer. Time point reported: pretreatment peripheral blood. Libraries were prepared by immunoSEQ multiplex PCR; TCRdb keeps only in-frame clonotypes and omits some of them. This sample has tens of thousands of clones, with about 85% found just once. The source was PBMCs, collected around atezolizumab (anti-PD-L1) treatment. The receptors derive from a man between 65 and 85 years old with urothelial cancer.

This chain joins TRBV19 and TRBJ1-2; 7 positions match TRBD1. CDR1 and CDR2 from the germline V gene are LNHDA and SQIVND (reference sequence). V shed 6 bases and J 0 bases; nucleotides not matched to a gene: 4. This CDR3 is built from 14 residues. CDR3 DNA: TGTGCCAGTAGAAAGGGGGCGACTAACTATGGCTACACCTTC. As protein: CASRKGATNYGYTF. The variable domain in full, completed from reference TRBV19 and TRBJ1-2, reads DGGITQSPKYLFRKEGQNVTLSCEQNLNHDAMYWYRQDPGQGLRLIYYSQIVNDFQKGDIAEGYSVSREKKESFPLTVTSAQKNPTAFYLCASRKGATNYGYTFGSGTRLTVV.

This chain links TRBV6-1 with TRBJ1-2, with TRBD1 identical over 7 bases. The CDR3 spans 14 residues. Germline CDR1 reads MNHNS; CDR2 reads SASEGT. V lost 3 bases, J lost 4 bases, and 5 bases stayed unmatched. In nucleotides, the CDR3 is TGTGCCAGCAGTGAGCGACAGGGTGGCTATGGCTACACCTTC. As protein: CASSERQGGYGYTF.

The rearrangement links TRBV30 to TRBJ2-7; D is perhaps TRBD2 (5 bases). This CDR3 has 14 amino acids. V was pared by 4 bases and J by 6 bases, with 19 bases between. In germline, CDR1 is GTSNPN, CDR2 SVGIG (reference sequence). The CDR3 DNA follows: TGTGCCTGGAATTTTATGTCCAGGAGGTCCGAGCAGTACTTC. Residues: CAWNFMSRRSEQYF.

This chain connects TRBV2 to TRBJ2-1; no definite D call. The length of the CDR3 is 12 residues. Deletions cut 8 bases from V and 8 bases from J, with 13 bases between. Germline values: CDR1 SNHLY, CDR2 FYNNEI. In DNA form, the CDR3 reads TGTGCCAGCTCGCCTCTAGGCTATGAGCAGTTCTTC. Translation: CASSPLGYEQFF.

The chain uses TRBV7-3 and TRBJ2-1; D might be TRBD2 (5 bases). CDR1 and CDR2 from the germline V gene are SGHTA and FQGTGA. This CDR3 spans 14 amino acids. The V gene lost 2 bases and the J gene lost 7 bases, with 12 bases spanning the gap. CDR3 DNA sequence: TGTGCCAGCAGCTTAGGTAGAGGGCGGAATGAGCAGTTCTTC. As protein: CASSLGRGRNEQFF.

The CDR3 spells CSATRSYEQYF. CDR3 DNA sequence: TGCAGCGCTACTAGATCCTACGAGCAGTACTTC. The rearrangement uses TRBV29-1 and TRBJ2-7; D might be TRBD2 (5 bases). The CDR3 consists of 11 residues. Trimming stripped 7 bases from V and 1 base from J, with 8 bases between. Germline lookup yields CDR1 SQVTM and CDR2 ANQGSEA.

The chain has TRBV27 and TRBJ1-5; D remains unclear. Trimming stripped 6 bases from V and 2 bases from J, with 14 bases between. Germline assignment: CDR1 MNHEY and CDR2 SMNVEV (reference sequence). There are 15 residues in the CDR3. The CDR3 is CASRIRGIGNQPQHF. Here the CDR3 DNA reads TGTGCCAGCAGAATCCGGGGAATTGGCAATCAGCCCCAGCATTTT.

This clone was observed a few times. The chain is built from TRBV28 and TRBJ1-2; 11 nucleotides match TRBD1. Germline assignment: CDR1 MDHEN and CDR2 SYDVKM. The trim removed 3 bases at V and 5 bases at J, leaving 5 bases unmatched. CDR3 length: 15 residues. The CDR3 region is CASSFGTGGDYGYTF. CDR3 bases: TGTGCCAGCAGTTTTGGGACAGGGGGAGATTATGGCTACACCTTC.

This chain uses TRBV11-2 with TRBJ2-3, with TRBD2 matching 10 bases. The V gene's germline CDR1 is SGHAT and CDR2 FQNNGV. The CDR3 loop spans 16 amino acids. V shed 5 bases, J shed 3 bases, and the junction held 8 bases outside the gene matches. CDR3: CASSPPGLARTDTQYF. CDR3 nucleotide sequence: TGTGCCAGCAGCCCACCGGGACTAGCGAGAACAGATACGCAGTATTTT.

The chain combines TRBV5-1 with TRBJ2-1, with D perhaps matching TRBD2 (6 bases). This CDR3 has 16 amino acids. Per germline, CDR1 SGHRS and CDR2 YFSETQ. Trimming removed 4 bases from V and 0 bases from J, with 14 bases in between. For the CDR3, the DNA is TGCGCCAGCAGCCCGACTAGTAGGGGCTCCTACAATGAGCAGTTCTTC. Translation: CASSPTSRGSYNEQFF.

The count of this clone is one. The V gene is TRBV5-4, the J gene TRBJ2-5; D is uncertain. With 0 bases removed from V and 4 bases from J, the gap between germline ends came to 16 bases. The length of the CDR3 is 16 residues. Germline V CDR1 and CDR2: SGHNT, YYREEE (reference sequence). The DNA for the CDR3 is TGTGCCAGCAGCTTGGAACCTGGCAGGTCAGCAGAGACCCAGTACTTC. Amino acids: CASSLEPGRSAETQYF.

The chain recombines TRBV9 with TRBJ2-2, with D possibly matching TRBD2 (5 bases). CDR3 length: 15 residues. Deletions cut 4 bases from V and 1 base from J, with 11 bases between. Germline V gene sequence: CDR1 SGDLS, CDR2 YYNGEE. CDR3 nucleotide sequence: TGTGCCAGCAGCCCCAGCCGGGGGAACACCGGGGAGCTGTTTTTT. Translation gives CASSPSRGNTGELFF. Together with reference TRBV9 and TRBJ2-2, the CDR3 gives the full variable domain: DSGVTQTPKHLITATGQRVTLRCSPRSGDLSVYWYQQSLDQGLQFLIQYYNGEERAKGNILERFSAQQFPDLHSELNLSSLELGDSALYFCASSPSRGNTGELFFGEGSRLTVL.

As to this clone: Mismatch with germline at one junction end may stem from a read error. J is TRBJ1-1 and V is TRBV18; the D is unclear. Germline CDR1 KGHSH, CDR2 LQKENI. This CDR3 comprises 12 residues. CDR3 sequence (DNA): TGTGCCAGCTCACCCAGGAACGCTGAAGCTTTCTTT. Protein product: CASSPRNAEAFF.

The chain employs TRBV5-4 and TRBJ2-5, with 7 positions matching TRBD2. CDR3 length: 13 amino acids. Trimming at V came to 3 bases and at J to 5 bases, leaving 4 bases not matched to a gene. Germline lookup yields CDR1 SGHNT and CDR2 YYREEE (reference sequence). The CDR3 region is CASSSGLGETQYF. CDR3 sequence (DNA): TGTGCCAGCAGCTCCGGACTAGGGGAGACCCAGTACTTC.

The genes are TRBV27 and TRBJ1-4; 7 bases map to TRBD1. V shed 4 bases, J shed 6 bases, and the junction held 5 bases outside the gene matches. CDR1 is MNHEY and CDR2 is SMNVEV in the germline V gene (reference sequence). The CDR3 extends over 14 amino acids. Here the CDR3 DNA reads TGTGCCAGCAGTTGGACCGGGACAGATGAAAAACTGTTTTTT. This encodes CASSWTGTDEKLFF.